This T cell receptor (beta chain) was sequenced in a study of Tregs in tolerant kidney transplant recipients. Recipients received nonmyeloablative bone marrow transplants from related graft donors, with transient mixed chimerism. Sequencing was performed with immunoSEQ multiplex PCR; in TCRdb, only in-frame clones are kept and a portion is missing. The sample holds around 50,000 clones, over 80% seen once. Source: CD8+ T cells from blood (PBMCs), taken 24 months after the transplant. This clonotype was obtained from a human patient who received a combined kidney and bone marrow transplant. Some T cells may trace back to the graft donor.

The CDR3 DNA reads TGTGCCAGCAGTTTAAGGGGCGCGGACTACAATGAGCAGTTCTTC. Its translation is CASSLRGADYNEQFF. The chain has TRBV7-7 and TRBJ2-1; D may be TRBD1 (5 bases). CDR3 size: 15 residues. The V and J ends lost 6 bases and 3 bases respectively, with 15 bases between them. Germline V lookup: CDR1 SSHAT, CDR2 FNYEAQ (reference sequence). The full variable domain, rest sourced from reference TRBV7-7 and TRBJ2-1, is GAGVSQSPRYKVTKRGQDVTLRCDPISSHATLYWYQQALGQGPEFLTYFNYEAQPDKSGLPSDRFSAERPEGSISTLTIQRTEQRDSAMYRCASSLRGADYNEQFFGPGTRLTVL.